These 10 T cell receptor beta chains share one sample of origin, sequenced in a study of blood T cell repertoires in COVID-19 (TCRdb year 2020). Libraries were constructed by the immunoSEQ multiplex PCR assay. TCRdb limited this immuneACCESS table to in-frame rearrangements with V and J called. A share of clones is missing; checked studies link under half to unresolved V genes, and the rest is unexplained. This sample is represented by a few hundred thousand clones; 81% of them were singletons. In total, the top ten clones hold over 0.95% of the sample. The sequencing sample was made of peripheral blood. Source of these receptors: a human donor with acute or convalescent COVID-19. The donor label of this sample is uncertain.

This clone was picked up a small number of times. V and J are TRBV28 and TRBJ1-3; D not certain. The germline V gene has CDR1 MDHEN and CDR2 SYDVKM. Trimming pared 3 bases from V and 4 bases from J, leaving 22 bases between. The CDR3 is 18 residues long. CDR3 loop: CASSFVHSGGSWGNTIYF. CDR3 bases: TGTGCCAGCAGTTTTGTTCATAGTGGAGGGTCTTGGGGAAACACCATATATTTT.

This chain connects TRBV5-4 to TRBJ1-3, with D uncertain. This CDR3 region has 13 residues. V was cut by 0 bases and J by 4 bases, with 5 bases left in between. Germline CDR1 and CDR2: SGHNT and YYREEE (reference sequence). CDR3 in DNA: TGTGCCAGCAGCTTGGATCGGGGAAACACCATATATTTT. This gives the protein CASSLDRGNTIYF.

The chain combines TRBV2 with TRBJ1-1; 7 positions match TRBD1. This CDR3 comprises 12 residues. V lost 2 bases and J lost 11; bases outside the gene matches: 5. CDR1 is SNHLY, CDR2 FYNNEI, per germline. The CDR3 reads CASSETGVPAFF. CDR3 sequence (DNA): TGTGCCAGCAGTGAAACAGGGGTCCCTGCTTTCTTT. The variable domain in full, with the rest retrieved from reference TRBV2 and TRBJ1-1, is EPEVTQTPSHQVTQMGQEVILRCVPISNHLYFYWYRQILGQKVEFLVSFYNNEISEKSEIFDDQFSVERPDGSNFTLKIRSTKLEDSAMYFCASSETGVPAFFGQGTRLTVV.

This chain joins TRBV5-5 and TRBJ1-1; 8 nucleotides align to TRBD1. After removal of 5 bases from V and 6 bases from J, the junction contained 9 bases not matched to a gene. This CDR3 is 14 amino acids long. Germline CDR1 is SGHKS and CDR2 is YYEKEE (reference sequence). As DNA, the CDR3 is TGTGCCAGCAGACGGACAGGGTACATCGCTGAAGCTTTCTTT. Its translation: CASRRTGYIAEAFF.

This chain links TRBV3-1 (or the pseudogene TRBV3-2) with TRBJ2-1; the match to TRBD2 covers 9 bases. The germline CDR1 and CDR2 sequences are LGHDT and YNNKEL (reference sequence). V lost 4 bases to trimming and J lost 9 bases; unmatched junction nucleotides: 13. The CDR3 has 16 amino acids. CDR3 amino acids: CASSPYPGLAAGEQFF. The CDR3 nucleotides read TGTGCCAGCAGCCCCTACCCGGGACTAGCAGCGGGTGAGCAGTTCTTC.

Here the CDR3 reads CASGPEGALRANTEAFF. In DNA, the CDR3 is TGTGCCAGCGGGCCGGAGGGGGCGCTTAGGGCGAACACTGAAGCTTTCTTT. The chain uses TRBV5-4 and TRBJ1-1; TRBD1 matches at 7 bases. The CDR3 consists of 17 residues. Germline CDR1 is SGHNT and CDR2 is YYREEE (reference sequence). Unmatched junction bases numbered 16, after V lost 7 bases and J lost 1 base.

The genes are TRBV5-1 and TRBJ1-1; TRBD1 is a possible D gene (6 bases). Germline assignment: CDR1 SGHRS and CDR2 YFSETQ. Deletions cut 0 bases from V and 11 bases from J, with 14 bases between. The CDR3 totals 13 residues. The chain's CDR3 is CASSLGTATAAFF. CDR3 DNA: TGCGCCAGCAGCTTGGGGACAGCTACGGCGGCTTTCTTT.

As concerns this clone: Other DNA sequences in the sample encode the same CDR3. The CDR3 region is CASSWTSGSYEQYF. The DNA for the CDR3 is TGCGCCAGCAGCTGGACTAGCGGATCCTACGAGCAGTACTTC. This chain joins TRBV5-1 and TRBJ2-7, with 10 bases identical to TRBD2. The trim removed 3 bases at V and 1 base at J, leaving 1 base unmatched. The CDR3 is 14 residues long. The germline gives CDR1 SGHRS, CDR2 YFSETQ.

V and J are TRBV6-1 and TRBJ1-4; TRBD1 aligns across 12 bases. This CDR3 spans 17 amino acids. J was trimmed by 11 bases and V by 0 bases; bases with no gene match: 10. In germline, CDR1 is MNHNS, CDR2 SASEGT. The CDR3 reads CASSEAGTGGPGGKLFF. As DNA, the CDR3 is TGTGCCAGCAGTGAAGCCGGGACAGGGGGCCCTGGTGGGAAACTGTTTTTT.

CDR3: CASTQGASGTGGQETQYF. Written as DNA, the CDR3 is TGCGCCAGCACCCAAGGGGCTAGCGGGACGGGGGGCCAAGAGACCCAGTACTTC. The rearrangement uses TRBV5-1 and TRBJ2-5, with TRBD2 identical over 9 bases. The V and J ends lost 6 bases and 1 base, in that order; junction bases with no gene match: 16. CDR1 and CDR2 from the germline V gene are SGHRS and YFSETQ. The CDR3 is made up of 18 amino acids. Full variable domain (missing parts from reference TRBV5-1 and TRBJ2-5): KAGVTQTPRYLIKTRGQQVTLSCSPISGHRSVSWYQQTPGQGLQFLFEYFSETQRNKGNFPGRFSGRQFSNSRSEMNVSTLELGDSALYLCASTQGASGTGGQETQYFGPGTRLLVL.